The 17 T cell receptor beta chains in this list originate from one sample, sequenced in a study of response to subunit inactivated influenza vaccine (dated by TCRdb to 2016 to 2018). The method was RT-PCR. The sample was run on an Illumina HiSeq 2500. TCRdb reran the public reads through fastp at Q25 and MiXCR, keeping productive beta chains. Rows matching on CDR3 protein sequence are summarized as one entry with the most common DNA and genes. The sample table holds about 540,000 distinct CDR3 sequences, of which approximately 20% were seen once. The ten largest clones take up approximately 3% of the sample. These data are also associated with another study on T cells expressing NK-cell markers. Looking at the second paper: TCR beta cDNA libraries were made by 5'RACE template switching that added a universal primer site and unique molecular identifiers.

The starting material was CD4+ T cells sorted from PBMCs, obtained approximately 12 days after vaccination. Receptors originate from a man aged 50 to 59 who received an inactivated influenza vaccine. Donor details come from another sample of the same person, matched by shared clones.

The chain recombines TRBV6-2 or TRBV6-3 with TRBJ2-1; a weak D match, TRBD2 (5 bases). V lost 10 bases and J 7 bases, leaving 17 bases between the germline ends. CDR3 size: 13 residues. CDR1 and CDR2 (germline): MNHEY, SVGEGT. CDR3 nucleotide sequence: TGTGCCACTAGAACGGGGTTTTCTAATGAGCAGTTCTTC. It specifies CATRTGFSNEQFF.

This clonotype was observed a handful of times. J is TRBJ2-1 and V is TRBV27, with D hard to call. V was clipped by 10 bases and J by 3 bases, with 16 bases between them. The CDR3 loop spans 14 amino acids. Germline V lookup: CDR1 MNHEY, CDR2 SMNVEV (reference sequence). CDR3 protein: CATKWTGNYNEQFF. Here the CDR3 DNA reads TGTGCCACTAAGTGGACCGGAAACTACAATGAGCAGTTCTTC.

This clonotype has just a few counts. This sequence joins TRBV12-3 or TRBV12-4 and TRBJ1-6; D remains unclear. The CDR3 runs to 12 residues. V was pared by 6 bases and J by 9 bases, with 9 bases between. CDR3 DNA: TGTGCCAGCAGCACTACAACTTCACCCCTCCACTTT. It is translated as CASSTTTSPLHF.

The chain combines TRBV12-3 or TRBV12-4 with TRBJ1-1, with TRBD1 identical over 7 bases. The CDR3 is made up of 14 amino acids. V trimming: 5 bases; J trimming: 4 bases; junction bases outside the gene matches: 7. CDR3 nucleotides: TGTGCCAGCAGTCCCCGTTCAGGGGGCACTGAAGCTTTCTTT. This translates into CASSPRSGGTEAFF.

The J gene is TRBJ2-1, the V gene TRBV20-1, with 8 bases fitting TRBD2. This CDR3 is built from 16 residues. Germline CDR1 DFQATT, CDR2 SNEGSKA (reference sequence). The J segment lost 0 bases and the V segment lost 5 bases, leaving 9 bases of the junction unmatched. The CDR3 coding sequence is TGCAGTGCTTACCCCCTAGCGGGCTTCTCCTACAATGAGCAGTTCTTC. It encodes CSAYPLAGFSYNEQFF.

This clonotype has only a few counts. This chain joins TRBV18 and TRBJ2-4, with no clear D. CDR3 size: 14 residues. Per the germline V gene, CDR1 is KGHSH and CDR2 is LQKENI. Trimming took 2 bases from V and 6 from J, leaving 11 bases between them. CDR3 sequence reads: CASSPGIDLNIQYF. The DNA of the CDR3 is TGTGCCAGCTCACCAGGCATTGACCTAAACATTCAGTACTTC.

This clonotype has only a few counts. The CDR3 is CASSFPQRPGELFF. The DNA for the CDR3 is TGTGCCAGCAGTTTTCCTCAGAGGCCCGGGGAGCTGTTTTTT. The rearrangement joins TRBV28 to TRBJ2-2; D not certain. This CDR3 comprises 14 residues. With 3 bases removed from V and 6 bases from J, the gap between germline ends came to 11 bases. Germline CDR1 reads MDHEN; CDR2 reads SYDVKM.

The gene calls are TRBV12-3 or TRBV12-4 and TRBJ2-2, with D unclear. The CDR3 has 13 residues. The germline V and J ends were trimmed by 8 bases and 2 bases, with 9 bases remaining between them. The CDR3 nucleotides are TGTGCCAGCTCCGTCTCCAACACCGGGGAGCTGTTTTTT. It is translated as CASSVSNTGELFF.

The chain uses TRBV7-8 and TRBJ2-5; no clear D gene. Deletions cut 4 bases from V and 3 bases from J, with 12 bases between. In germline, CDR1 is SGHVS, CDR2 FQNEAQ. The CDR3 is 14 amino acids. The CDR3: CASSSLGRKETQYF. CDR3 bases: TGTGCCAGCAGCTCACTCGGACGTAAAGAGACCCAGTACTTC.

This clonotype was observed a single time. This rearrangement joins TRBV6-5 to TRBJ1-2; D unclear. Germline CDR1 reads MNHEY; CDR2 reads SVGAGI. V was pared by 0 bases and J by 0 bases, with 5 bases between. This CDR3 contains 14 residues. The CDR3 coding sequence is TGTGCCAGCAGTTACTCAGAATCTAACTATGGCTACACCTTC. It yields the protein CASSYSESNYGYTF.

The chain combines TRBV2 with TRBJ1-5; D ambiguous. CDR3 length: 13 residues. Germline V gene data show CDR1 as SNHLY and CDR2 as FYNNEI. The V end was cut by 3 bases, the J end by 6 bases, with 9 bases between. The CDR3 reads CASSERESQPQHF. As DNA, the CDR3 is TGTGCCAGCAGTGAGAGGGAGAGTCAGCCCCAGCATTTT.

This clonotype came up many times. This chain links TRBV15 with TRBJ2-1; 8 bases are shared with TRBD2. The CDR3 is 16 amino acids. Germline CDR1 is LNHNV and CDR2 is YYDKDF (reference sequence). V gave up 0 bases and J gave up 6 bases; unmatched junction bases: 7. CDR3 protein: CATSRDPPTSGNEQFF. DNA for the CDR3: TGTGCCACCAGCAGAGACCCGCCAACTAGCGGCAATGAGCAGTTCTTC.

In this sample, this clonotype turned up many times. The gene calls are TRBV3-1 and TRBJ1-2; tentatively, D is TRBD1 (5 bases). CDR3 length: 13 amino acids. Germline lookup yields CDR1 LGHDT and CDR2 YNNKEL (reference sequence). Trimming stripped 4 bases from V and 10 bases from J, with 16 bases between. CDR3 coding DNA: TGTGCCAGCAGCCTAGACCCCACAGGCGACTACACCTTC. It codes for CASSLDPTGDYTF.

The chain links TRBV24-1 to TRBJ1-2; D remains unclear. Germline V gives CDR1 KGHDR, CDR2 SFDVKD. The CDR3 contains 13 residues. V was pared by 5 bases and J by 3 bases, with 9 bases between. The DNA of the CDR3 is TGTGCCACCAGTGGGGCAACCGACTATGGCTACACCTTC. Encoded protein: CATSGATDYGYTF.

V usage is TRBV29-1 and J usage is TRBJ1-2, with no clear D. CDR1 SQVTM and CDR2 ANQGSEA come from the germline V gene. Trimming removed 4 bases at V and 6 bases at J, with 9 bases between. This CDR3 is built from 11 residues. The CDR3: CSVGGIDGYTF. The CDR3 nucleotides are TGCAGCGTTGGAGGGATAGATGGCTACACCTTC.

A few counts support this clonotype. Relative to the germline gene, one junction end is altered; a read error may explain this. The V gene is TRBV7-9, the J gene TRBJ1-2; 9 positions match TRBD1. There are 13 residues in the CDR3. CDR1 is SEHNR, CDR2 FQNEAQ, per germline (reference sequence). The CDR3 nucleotides read TGCGCCAGCAGCTTGGGACAGGGTCACGGCTACACCTTC. It encodes CASSLGQGHGYTF.

The rearrangement links TRBV5-1 to TRBJ2-3, with TRBD2 matching over 9 bases. This CDR3 region has 14 residues. Germline V gene lookup returns CDR1 SGHRS and CDR2 YFSETQ. V was clipped by 6 bases and J by 0 bases; unmatched bases: 2. CDR3 region: CASTSGGSTDTQYF. DNA for the CDR3: TGCGCCAGCACCAGCGGGGGGAGCACAGATACGCAGTATTTT.